One and the same sample provided the 7 T cell receptor beta chains below, sequenced in a study of control samples from healthy donors and cancer patients. The data were produced by immunoSEQ multiplex PCR, yet TCRdb's version contains in-frame clones alone and is incomplete. The sample has roughly 150,000 clones; under 95% are singletons. The sequencing sample was made of blood. The receptors derive from a man aged 18 to 30 in good health.

The V and J genes are TRBV28 and TRBJ1-2; no clear D. Germline CDR1 reads MDHEN; CDR2 reads SYDVKM. This CDR3 comprises 12 residues. V was clipped by 4 bases and J by 1 base, with 4 bases between them. CDR3 sequence: CASSSYNYGYTF. The CDR3 DNA follows: TGTGCCAGCAGTTCCTATAACTATGGCTACACCTTC.

This clone was detected a few times. The V and J genes are TRBV4-2 and TRBJ1-4, with 8 nucleotides matching TRBD1. After removal of 1 base from V and 7 bases from J, the junction contained 8 bases not matched to a gene. This CDR3 is 16 amino acids long. From germline, CDR1 is LGHNA and CDR2 YNFKEQ. CDR3 coding DNA: TGTGCCAGCAGCCAAGGGGACAGGCCAGCGGGTGAAAAACTGTTTTTT. Its protein product is CASSQGDRPAGEKLFF.

V is TRBV11-2 and J is TRBJ1-1, with a tentative D call TRBD1 (5 bases). The germline V and J ends were trimmed by 3 bases and 6 bases, with 17 bases remaining between them. This CDR3 comprises 15 residues. Germline lookup yields CDR1 SGHAT and CDR2 FQNNGV. CDR3 protein: CASSLGRGMFAEAFF. The CDR3 bases are TGTGCCAGCAGCTTGGGAAGGGGCATGTTCGCTGAAGCTTTCTTT.

V gene TRBV6-1 combines with J gene TRBJ2-7; D perhaps matches TRBD1 (5 bases). CDR1 and CDR2 (germline): MNHNS, SASEGT. There are 15 residues in the CDR3. Trimming removed 3 bases at V and 2 bases at J, with 14 bases between. CDR3 nucleotides: TGTGCCAGCAGTGATGGGTTTGACAGAACCTACGAGCAGTACTTC. This encodes CASSDGFDRTYEQYF.

J is TRBJ2-5 and V is TRBV27, with TRBD2 identical over 10 bases. Germline V gene sequence: CDR1 MNHEY, CDR2 SMNVEV (reference sequence). There are 16 residues in the CDR3. V trimming: 6 bases; J trimming: 2 bases; junction bases outside the gene matches: 9. The CDR3 region is CASRRRSGRLQETQYF. Here the CDR3 DNA reads TGTGCCAGCAGGCGGCGTAGCGGGAGGTTACAAGAGACCCAGTACTTC.

This chain connects TRBV27 to TRBJ1-1; no clear D. The germline V gene has CDR1 MNHEY and CDR2 SMNVEV (reference sequence). The CDR3 covers 15 residues. The V end lost 1 base, the J end lost 5 bases, and 14 bases lay between the germline ends. CDR3 nucleotide sequence: TGTGCCAGCAGTTTATACGGAGGGCCGCGGACTGAAGCTTTCTTT. It yields the protein CASSLYGGPRTEAFF.

The genes are TRBV19 and TRBJ2-1; 13 positions match TRBD2. The CDR3 consists of 16 residues. The junction had 10 bases not matched to a gene; V was cut back by 4 bases and J by 10 bases. Germline V CDR1 and CDR2: LNHDA, SQIVND (reference sequence). CDR3 residues: CASSTPTSGRNKEQFF. CDR3 nucleotides: TGTGCCAGTAGTACCCCGACTAGCGGGAGGAATAAGGAGCAGTTCTTC. The full variable domain, with the rest looked up from reference TRBV19 and TRBJ2-1, is DGGITQSPKYLFRKEGQNVTLSCEQNLNHDAMYWYRQDPGQGLRLIYYSQIVNDFQKGDIAEGYSVSREKKESFPLTVTSAQKNPTAFYLCASSTPTSGRNKEQFFGPGTRLTVL.